These 20 T cell receptor beta chains were sequenced from one sample in a study of blood T cell repertoires in COVID-19. Here immunoSEQ multiplex PCR was the method, and the copy in TCRdb shows in-frame clones only, minus some. Of about 48,000 clones in the sample, just over 85% are singletons; the top ten hold around 3%. Sequencing was done on a sample of peripheral blood. Receptor source: a woman of 80 years or more with acute or convalescent COVID-19.

The chain has TRBV12-3 or TRBV12-4 and TRBJ2-1; D might be TRBD2 (5 bases). The CDR3 sequence is 13 residues long. Deletions cut 4 bases from V and 6 bases from J, with 10 bases between. This CDR3 reads CASSYSGGNEQFF. In nucleotides, the CDR3 is TGTGCCAGCAGTTATTCAGGAGGCAATGAGCAGTTCTTC.

The chain is built from TRBV19 and TRBJ1-1; possible D gene TRBD1, 6 bases. From germline, CDR1 is LNHDA and CDR2 SQIVND (reference sequence). The CDR3 has 13 residues. V shed 9 bases and J shed 2 bases, with 13 bases lying between them. The CDR3 here is CASQPDSNTEAFF. Here the CDR3 DNA reads TGTGCCAGCCAACCGGACAGTAACACTGAAGCTTTCTTT. The full variable domain, its missing parts supplied by reference TRBV19 and TRBJ1-1, is DGGITQSPKYLFRKEGQNVTLSCEQNLNHDAMYWYRQDPGQGLRLIYYSQIVNDFQKGDIAEGYSVSREKKESFPLTVTSAQKNPTAFYLCASQPDSNTEAFFGQGTRLTVV.

This chain uses TRBV3-1 (or the pseudogene TRBV3-2) with TRBJ2-2, with a tentative D call TRBD2 (6 bases). V lost 6 bases and J 2 bases, leaving 7 bases between the germline ends. Germline V gene sequence: CDR1 LGHDT, CDR2 YNNKEL (reference sequence). This CDR3 contains 13 residues. CDR3 DNA: TGTGCCAGCAGGCGGGAAAACACCGGGGAGCTGTTTTTT. This sequence encodes CASRRENTGELFF.

The chain is built from TRBV7-9 and TRBJ2-7; D might be TRBD2 (6 bases). The CDR3 runs 16 residues. Trimming pared 5 bases from V and 4 bases from J, leaving 21 bases between. Germline loops: CDR1 SEHNR, CDR2 FQNEAQ (reference sequence). CDR3 sequence (DNA): TGTGCCAGCAGCCAACAGGCCCGGGGGACGGAATACGAGCAGTACTTC. It codes for CASSQQARGTEYEQYF.

The chain recombines TRBV3-1 (or the pseudogene TRBV3-2) with TRBJ1-4, with D perhaps matching TRBD1 (5 bases). Germline values: CDR1 LGHDT, CDR2 YNNKEL (reference sequence). Between the trimmed V and J ends, which lost 6 bases and 5 bases, there was a span of 16 bases. The CDR3 spans 15 residues. As DNA, the CDR3 is TGTGCCAGCAGTCGGAACAGGATTCAGAATGAAAAACTGTTTTTT. Protein product: CASSRNRIQNEKLFF.

This clone was recorded only once. This rearrangement joins TRBV5-1 to TRBJ2-1, with TRBD1 identical over 9 bases. Per germline, CDR1 SGHRS and CDR2 YFSETQ. The CDR3 loop spans 15 amino acids. Losses at the gene ends were 0 bases for V and 6 bases for J; bases not matched to a gene: 4. The CDR3 loop is CASSLDRGLFNEQFF. Written as DNA, the CDR3 is TGCGCCAGCAGCTTGGACAGGGGGCTTTTCAATGAGCAGTTCTTC. Full variable domain (rest looked up from reference TRBV5-1 and TRBJ2-1): KAGVTQTPRYLIKTRGQQVTLSCSPISGHRSVSWYQQTPGQGLQFLFEYFSETQRNKGNFPGRFSGRQFSNSRSEMNVSTLELGDSALYLCASSLDRGLFNEQFFGPGTRLTVL.

V usage is TRBV7-8 and J usage is TRBJ1-1; 7 bases line up with TRBD1. CDR1 SGHVS and CDR2 FQNEAQ come from the germline V gene. The CDR3 totals 15 residues. J was trimmed by 4 bases and V by 5 bases; bases with no gene match: 10. The CDR3 here is CASSMDRPWVTEAFF. The CDR3 nucleotides read TGTGCCAGCAGCATGGACAGGCCATGGGTCACTGAAGCTTTCTTT.

The CDR3 DNA sequence: TGTGCCAGTAGTATAGGTGGCAGTGTATCCTATGGCTACACCTTC. Protein sequence: CASSIGGSVSYGYTF. The chain links TRBV19 to TRBJ1-2; D gene ambiguous. Germline CDR1 LNHDA, CDR2 SQIVND (reference sequence). This CDR3 spans 15 amino acids. V lost 1 base and J lost 4, with 13 bases in between.

The chain combines TRBV2 with TRBJ1-1; 9 nucleotides line up with TRBD1. V was clipped by 6 bases and J by 1 base; unmatched bases: 6. The V gene's germline CDR1 is SNHLY and CDR2 FYNNEI. CDR3 length: 15 amino acids. CDR3 region: CASRVGQGPNTEAFF. CDR3 coding DNA: TGTGCCAGCAGAGTTGGACAGGGGCCGAACACTGAAGCTTTCTTT.

This clone was seen just once. The chain links TRBV4-1 to TRBJ1-1; 9 bases align to TRBD1. J was trimmed by 0 bases and V by 4 bases; bases with no gene match: 12. Per the germline V gene, CDR1 is MGHRA and CDR2 is YSYEKL. The CDR3 is 18 amino acids. The CDR3 region has the DNA TGCGCCAGCAGCCCGGTCATCAGGGACAGGGCTATGAACACTGAAGCTTTCTTT. Its translation: CASSPVIRDRAMNTEAFF.

The chain employs TRBV4-1 and TRBJ1-6; D possibly corresponds to TRBD1 (6 bases). Germline V lookup: CDR1 MGHRA, CDR2 YSYEKL. V lost 4 bases to trimming and J lost 7 bases, with 14 bases between them. The CDR3 length is 15 residues. The CDR3 reads CASSRAFGQNSPLHF. CDR3 nucleotides: TGCGCCAGCAGCCGAGCGTTCGGACAGAATTCACCCCTCCACTTT.

The V call is TRBV4-2, the J call TRBJ1-5; unclear D gene. Germline V gives CDR1 LGHNA, CDR2 YNFKEQ. Trimming took off 1 base at V and 7 bases at J, with 8 bases between the two ends. This CDR3 has 13 residues. The CDR3 loop is CASSQVKRQPQHF. Here the CDR3 DNA reads TGTGCCAGCAGCCAAGTTAAGAGGCAGCCCCAGCATTTT.

The sample holds a few counts of this clone. The genes are TRBV6-5 and TRBJ1-5; D might be TRBD1 (6 bases). V gave up 5 bases and J gave up 5 bases, with 13 bases separating them. Germline V gene sequence: CDR1 MNHEY, CDR2 SVGAGI. This CDR3 is built from 14 residues. This CDR3 reads CASSPRGAHQPQHF. The CDR3 nucleotides are TGTGCCAGCAGTCCCAGGGGAGCCCATCAGCCCCAGCATTTT.

The chain joins TRBV7-9 to TRBJ1-2, with unresolved D. The CDR3 is 14 amino acids. Trimming stripped 1 base from V and 3 bases from J, with 9 bases between. Germline V gene sequence: CDR1 SEHNR, CDR2 FQNEAQ (reference sequence). The CDR3 loop reads CASSLGGTDYGYTF. CDR3 in DNA: TGTGCCAGCAGCTTAGGTGGAACAGACTATGGCTACACCTTC.

The chain links TRBV27 to TRBJ2-4, with D tentatively TRBD2 (5 bases). Germline CDR1 is MNHEY and CDR2 is SMNVEV (reference sequence). The CDR3 consists of 12 residues. Trimming pared 4 bases from V and 7 bases from J, leaving 8 bases between. CDR3 loop: CASSSPGNIQYF. The CDR3 coding sequence is TGTGCCAGCAGTTCCCCGGGGAACATTCAGTACTTC.

This rearrangement joins TRBV4-1 to TRBJ1-2; no clear D gene. V shed 1 base and J shed 2 bases, with 5 bases lying between them. Germline assignment: CDR1 MGHRA and CDR2 YSYEKL. There are 13 residues in the CDR3. The CDR3: CASSQGGNYGYTF. CDR3 nucleotide sequence: TGCGCCAGCAGCCAAGGAGGGAACTATGGCTACACCTTC.

This sequence joins TRBV30 and TRBJ1-3; weak D call: TRBD1 (6 bases). The V gene lost 5 bases and the J gene lost 2 bases, with 10 bases spanning the gap. CDR1 is GTSNPN and CDR2 is SVGIG in the germline V gene (reference sequence). This CDR3 spans 13 amino acids. In DNA, the CDR3 is TGTGCCTGGGATCAGGGGACTGGAAACACCATATATTTT. It yields the protein CAWDQGTGNTIYF.

This clone was seen a few times. The chain links TRBV7-9 to TRBJ1-2; D is perhaps TRBD1 (6 bases). V lost 5 bases, J lost 2 bases, and 9 bases lay in between. This CDR3 contains 13 residues. The germline V gene encodes CDR1 SEHNR and CDR2 FQNEAQ (reference sequence). The CDR3 spells CASSHGQNYGYTF. The CDR3 nucleotides read TGTGCCAGCAGCCATGGACAGAACTATGGCTACACCTTC.

The J gene is TRBJ2-6, the V gene TRBV19; 9 positions match TRBD2. Germline loops: CDR1 LNHDA, CDR2 SQIVND (reference sequence). V lost 9 bases and J lost 5; bases outside the gene matches: 8. The CDR3 is 15 amino acids. CDR3 loop: CARREGRRRANVLTF. The DNA of the CDR3 is TGTGCCAGGCGGGAGGGGCGGCGAAGGGCCAACGTCCTGACTTTC.

This clone was observed a single time. At the DNA level, this CDR3 is encoded by other sequences in the same sample as well. This chain joins TRBV3-1 (or the pseudogene TRBV3-2) and TRBJ2-1, with a weak D call TRBD2 (5 bases). Between the trimmed V and J ends, which lost 0 bases and 8 bases, there was a span of 23 bases. The CDR3 covers 18 residues. Germline V gives CDR1 LGHDT, CDR2 YNNKEL (reference sequence). CDR3 sequence (DNA): TGTGCCAGCAGCCAAGAGGTACTCGAGCGGCCAACTGTGGATGAGCAGTTCTTC. This gives the protein CASSQEVLERPTVDEQFF.